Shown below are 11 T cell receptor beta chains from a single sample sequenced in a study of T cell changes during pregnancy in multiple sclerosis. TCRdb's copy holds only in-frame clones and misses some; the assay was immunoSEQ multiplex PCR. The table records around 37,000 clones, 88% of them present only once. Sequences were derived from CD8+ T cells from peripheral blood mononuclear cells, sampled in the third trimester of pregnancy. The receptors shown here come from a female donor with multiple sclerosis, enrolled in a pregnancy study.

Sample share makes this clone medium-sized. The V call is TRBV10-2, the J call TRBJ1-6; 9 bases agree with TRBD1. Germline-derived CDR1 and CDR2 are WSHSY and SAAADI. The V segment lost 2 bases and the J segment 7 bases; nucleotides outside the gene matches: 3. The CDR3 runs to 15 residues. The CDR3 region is CASSEVGQGNSPLHF. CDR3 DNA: TGCGCCAGCAGTGAGGTCGGACAGGGGAATTCACCCCTCCACTTT.

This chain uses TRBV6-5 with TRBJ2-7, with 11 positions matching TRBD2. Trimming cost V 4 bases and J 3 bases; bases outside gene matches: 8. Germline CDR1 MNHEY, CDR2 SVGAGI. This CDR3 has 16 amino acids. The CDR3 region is CASSSATSGGFYEQYF. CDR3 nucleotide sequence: TGTGCCAGCAGTTCGGCAACTAGCGGGGGCTTCTACGAGCAGTACTTC.

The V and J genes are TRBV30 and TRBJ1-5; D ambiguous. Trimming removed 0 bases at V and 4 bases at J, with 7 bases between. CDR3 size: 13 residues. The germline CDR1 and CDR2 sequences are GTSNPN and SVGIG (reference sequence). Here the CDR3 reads CAWSVLNNQPQHF. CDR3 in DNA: TGTGCCTGGAGTGTCCTAAATAATCAGCCCCAGCATTTT.

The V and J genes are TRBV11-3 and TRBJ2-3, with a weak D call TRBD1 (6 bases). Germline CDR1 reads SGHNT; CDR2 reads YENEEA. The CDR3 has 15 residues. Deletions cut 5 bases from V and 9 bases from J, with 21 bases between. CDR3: CASSPQGTWQSTQYF. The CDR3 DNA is TGTGCCAGCAGCCCGCAGGGGACCTGGCAAAGCACGCAGTATTTT.

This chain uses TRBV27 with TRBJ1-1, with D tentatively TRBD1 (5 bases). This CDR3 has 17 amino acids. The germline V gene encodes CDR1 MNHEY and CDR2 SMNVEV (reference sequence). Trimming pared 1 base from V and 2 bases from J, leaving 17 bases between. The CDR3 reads CASSLLRAGRGNTEAFF. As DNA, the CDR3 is TGTGCCAGCAGTTTATTAAGGGCAGGGAGGGGAAACACTGAAGCTTTCTTT.

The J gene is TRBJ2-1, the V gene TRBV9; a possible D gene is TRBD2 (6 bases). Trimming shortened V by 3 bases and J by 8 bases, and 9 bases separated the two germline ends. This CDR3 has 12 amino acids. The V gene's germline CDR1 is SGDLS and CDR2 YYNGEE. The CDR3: CASSGLDDEQFF. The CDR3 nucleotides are TGTGCCAGCAGCGGACTAGACGATGAGCAGTTCTTC.

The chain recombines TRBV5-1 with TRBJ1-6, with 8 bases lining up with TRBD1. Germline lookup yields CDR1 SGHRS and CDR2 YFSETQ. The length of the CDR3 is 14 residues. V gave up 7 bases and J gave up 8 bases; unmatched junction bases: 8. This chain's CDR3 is CASSLDRADSPLHF. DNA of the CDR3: TGCGCCAGCTCCCTGGACAGGGCTGATTCACCCCTCCACTTT.

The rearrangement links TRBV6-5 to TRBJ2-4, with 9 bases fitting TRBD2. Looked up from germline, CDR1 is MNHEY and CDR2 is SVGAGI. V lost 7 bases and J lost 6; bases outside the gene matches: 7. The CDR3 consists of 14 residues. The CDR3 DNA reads TGTGCCAGCAAGCGCGGGGGGGCCGGAAACATTCAGTACTTC. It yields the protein CASKRGGAGNIQYF.

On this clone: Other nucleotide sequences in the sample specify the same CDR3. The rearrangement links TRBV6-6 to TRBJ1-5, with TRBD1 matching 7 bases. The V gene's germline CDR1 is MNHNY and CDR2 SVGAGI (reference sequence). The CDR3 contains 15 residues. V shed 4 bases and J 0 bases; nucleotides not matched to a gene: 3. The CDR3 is CASSLHRGSNQPQHF. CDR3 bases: TGTGCCAGCAGTTTGCACAGGGGTAGCAATCAGCCCCAGCATTTT.

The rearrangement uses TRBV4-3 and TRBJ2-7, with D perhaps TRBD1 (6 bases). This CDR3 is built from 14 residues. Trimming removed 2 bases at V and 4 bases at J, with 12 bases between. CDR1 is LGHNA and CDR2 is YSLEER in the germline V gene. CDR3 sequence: CASSQFRGQYEQYF. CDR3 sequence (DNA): TGCGCCAGCAGCCAATTCAGGGGTCAGTACGAGCAGTACTTC.

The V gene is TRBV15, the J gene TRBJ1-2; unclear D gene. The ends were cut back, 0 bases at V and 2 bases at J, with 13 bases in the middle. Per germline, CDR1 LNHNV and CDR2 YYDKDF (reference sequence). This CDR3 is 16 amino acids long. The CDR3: CATSRDRGTPNYGYTF. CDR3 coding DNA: TGTGCCACCAGCAGAGATCGAGGCACGCCGAACTATGGCTACACCTTC.